This T cell receptor (beta chain) came from a study of T-cell reconstitution after alpha-beta-depleted transplantation in children. The TCRbeta library was prepared with unique molecular identifiers. From the PCR reads, TCRdb called clonotypes with MiXCR, one entry per CDR3 protein. The table includes roughly 500,000 distinct CDR3 sequences, about 10% detected once. About this clonotype: Its specificity is not known.

CDR1 is DFQATT and CDR2 is SNEGSKA in the germline V gene (reference sequence). The CDR3 extends over 15 amino acids. J lost 2 bases, V lost 6 bases, and 11 bases had no gene match. Study-level results: Newly produced T cells mostly accounted for T-cell counts and diversity one year post-transplant.

The TCR originated in a child aged 2-9 years with inherited bone marrow failure, due to receive a stem cell transplant. V is TRBV20-1 and J is TRBJ2-7; the match to TRBD2 covers 9 bases. The input for sequencing was PBMCs, taken before TCRalphabeta/CD19-depleted stem cell transplant. This CDR3 is CSATPGLAAPYEQYF. In DNA, the CDR3 is TGCAGTGCGACTCCGGGACTAGCCGCCCCCTACGAGCAGTACTTC.